This record looks at one T cell receptor (beta chain) sequence and its context. This entry belongs to a study of blood T cell repertoires in COVID-19. About the research overall: The analysed material was cDNA or gDNA that came from T cells, B-cell-depleted T cells, or PBMCs.

In terms of age and location, participants ranged from roughly 18 to 90 years and lived in 24 US areas. The study assigned cohorts using participant-reported clinical history. Germline V gene lookup returns CDR1 ENHRY and CDR2 SYGVKD. V lost 10 bases and J lost 1, with 12 bases in between. This CDR3 has 13 residues. The table came from immunoSEQ multiplex PCR; TCRdb's copy has only in-frame clones and leaves some out. The sample contains 300,000 to 450,000 clones, roughly 86% of which appear only once. Sequenced: PBMCs or T cells enriched from blood (not recorded which). This TCR derives from a man aged 35 to 55 in a cohort exposed to, infected with or recovered from COVID-19 (not recorded which). V gene TRBV10-3 combines with J gene TRBJ2-3; tentative D call: TRBD2 (6 bases). CDR3 in amino acids: CATKTSGTDTQYF. In DNA, the CDR3 is TGTGCCACTAAGACTAGTGGCACAGATACGCAGTATTTT.